This passage covers 25 T cell receptor beta chains from one sample sequenced in a study of T cells in Graves' hyperthyroidism and ophthalmopathy. The TCR beta CDR3 regions underwent amplification using RNA transcripts as the source. RT-PCR in the first round (using the HTBI primer set) targeted the TCR CDR3. TCRdb called the multiplex PCR reads again in MiXCR, with one record for every CDR3 protein. This table has about half a million distinct CDR3 sequences, about 20% appearing once. Sequences were obtained from blood. These TCRs come from a man aged 35 to 55 with Graves' ophthalmopathy.

This clonotype was counted ten times or more. The chain is built from TRBV27 and TRBJ1-4, with D possibly matching TRBD1 (6 bases). Deletions cut 6 bases from V and 8 bases from J, with 16 bases between. The CDR3 is 14 amino acids. Germline V gene data show CDR1 as MNHEY and CDR2 as SMNVEV (reference sequence). CDR3 in amino acids: CASRGGQGPEKLFF. Written as DNA, the CDR3 is TGTGCCAGCAGGGGGGGGCAGGGCCCCGAAAAACTGTTTTTT.

The sample holds many counts of this clonotype. The chain recombines TRBV6-1 with TRBJ2-1; D gene unclear. Germline V lookup: CDR1 MNHNS, CDR2 SASEGT. V was clipped by 0 bases and J by 8 bases, with 8 bases between them. This CDR3 has 13 residues. In DNA form, the CDR3 reads TGTGCCAGCAGTGAAGCAACGGGCTATGAGCAGTTCTTC. Protein: CASSEATGYEQFF.

This clonotype was counted ten times or more. This chain connects TRBV9 to TRBJ2-1; a weak D match, TRBD1 (6 bases). V shed 3 bases and J shed 0 bases, with 10 bases lying between them. This CDR3 region has 15 residues. Germline lookup yields CDR1 SGDLS and CDR2 YYNGEE. The CDR3 DNA follows: TGTGCCAGCAGCGCCCAGGGGAGCTCCTACAATGAGCAGTTCTTC. Translating it yields CASSAQGSSYNEQFF.

This chain uses TRBV5-1 with TRBJ1-1, with D unclear. CDR3 size: 13 residues. The V end lost 5 bases, the J end lost 1 base, and 9 bases lay between the germline ends. Germline V lookup: CDR1 SGHRS, CDR2 YFSETQ. The CDR3 loop is CASRSEGNTEAFF. CDR3 DNA: TGCGCCAGCAGATCAGAGGGGAACACTGAAGCTTTCTTT. Combining the CDR3 with reference TRBV5-1 and TRBJ1-1 gives the whole variable domain KAGVTQTPRYLIKTRGQQVTLSCSPISGHRSVSWYQQTPGQGLQFLFEYFSETQRNKGNFPGRFSGRQFSNSRSEMNVSTLELGDSALYLCASRSEGNTEAFFGQGTRLTVV.

J is TRBJ2-7 and V is TRBV7-9; 7 bases fit TRBD1. The CDR3 runs to 15 residues. J was trimmed by 5 bases and V by 5 bases; bases with no gene match: 12. In germline, CDR1 is SEHNR, CDR2 FQNEAQ (reference sequence). The CDR3 sequence is CASSPRQGSVDEQYF. In nucleotides, the CDR3 is TGTGCCAGCAGCCCCAGACAGGGATCTGTGGACGAGCAGTACTTC. Based on the CDR3 plus reference TRBV7-9 and TRBJ2-7, the full variable domain is DTGVSQNPRHKITKRGQNVTFRCDPISEHNRLYWYRQTLGQGPEFLTYFQNEAQLEKSRLLSDRFSAERPKGSFSTLEIQRTEQGDSAMYLCASSPRQGSVDEQYFGPGTRLTVT.

This chain uses TRBV7-6 with TRBJ2-2, with 9 bases that match TRBD1. CDR1 and CDR2 from the germline V gene are SGHVS and FNYEAQ. This CDR3 region has 14 residues. Losses at the gene ends were 1 base for V and 6 bases for J; bases not matched to a gene: 0. CDR3 coding DNA: TGTGCCAGCAGCTTAGGGACAGGGGCCGGGGAGCTGTTTTTT. Protein sequence: CASSLGTGAGELFF.

The J gene is TRBJ2-6, the V gene TRBV5-4, with 7 bases lining up with TRBD1. Germline V gives CDR1 SGHNT, CDR2 YYREEE (reference sequence). V shed 1 base, J shed 2 bases, and the junction held 0 bases outside the gene matches. CDR3 length equals 15 residues. This CDR3 is CASSLQGAGANVLTF. The CDR3 DNA reads as TGTGCCAGCAGCTTGCAGGGGGCTGGGGCCAACGTCCTGACTTTC. Complete variable domain (other parts from reference TRBV5-4 and TRBJ2-6): ETGVTQSPTHLIKTRGQQVTLRCSSQSGHNTVSWYQQALGQGPQFIFQYYREEENGRGNFPPRFSGLQFPNYSSELNVNALELDDSALYLCASSLQGAGANVLTFGAGSRLTVL.

The chain employs TRBV7-9 and TRBJ2-3; D gene ambiguous. Germline V CDR1 and CDR2: SEHNR, FQNEAQ (reference sequence). CDR3 length: 14 amino acids. The germline V and J ends were trimmed by 6 bases and 2 bases, with 12 bases remaining between them. The CDR3 loop is CASRDGPYTDTQYF. As DNA, the CDR3 is TGTGCCAGCAGAGATGGACCTTACACAGATACGCAGTATTTT. Full variable domain (outside the CDR3, taken from reference TRBV7-9 and TRBJ2-3): DTGVSQNPRHKITKRGQNVTFRCDPISEHNRLYWYRQTLGQGPEFLTYFQNEAQLEKSRLLSDRFSAERPKGSFSTLEIQRTEQGDSAMYLCASRDGPYTDTQYFGPGTRLTVL.

This clonotype showed up many times. V gene TRBV11-1 combines with J gene TRBJ1-1, with no clear D. V lost 0 bases to trimming and J lost 0 bases, with 23 bases between them. Germline CDR1 SGHAT, CDR2 FQDESV (reference sequence). CDR3 length: 20 residues. CDR3 sequence: CASSLADSLPWVKLNTEAFF. The DNA for the CDR3 is TGTGCCAGCAGCTTAGCGGATTCTCTCCCCTGGGTAAAACTGAACACTGAAGCTTTCTTT.

This clonotype turned up a few times. V and J are TRBV11-2 and TRBJ2-7; D possibly uses TRBD1 or TRBD2 (7 bases each). Germline CDR1 reads SGHAT; CDR2 reads FQNNGV. The CDR3 runs to 14 residues. V lost 7 bases and J lost 2, with 15 bases in between. As DNA, the CDR3 is TGTGCCAGCACCCCGCAGGGGGGGCCCTACGAGCAGTACTTC. Translation gives CASTPQGGPYEQYF.

The J gene is TRBJ2-7, the V gene TRBV6-1; D call uncertain. The V gene's germline CDR1 is MNHNS and CDR2 SASEGT. The CDR3 has 13 amino acids. The germline V and J ends were trimmed by 6 bases and 4 bases, with 13 bases remaining between them. The CDR3 nucleotides are TGTGCCAGCAGCCGAGGTGGATTTTACGAGCAGTACTTC. The encoded protein is CASSRGGFYEQYF.

This chain connects TRBV2 to TRBJ1-5; 9 positions agree with TRBD1. This CDR3 contains 13 residues. CDR1 SNHLY and CDR2 FYNNEI come from the germline V gene. J was trimmed by 5 bases and V by 8 bases; bases with no gene match: 4. In nucleotides, the CDR3 is TGTGCCAGCGGGGGACAGGGTTATCAGCCCCAGCATTTT. It is translated as CASGGQGYQPQHF. Together with reference TRBV2 and TRBJ1-5, the CDR3 gives the full variable domain: EPEVTQTPSHQVTQMGQEVILRCVPISNHLYFYWYRQILGQKVEFLVSFYNNEISEKSEIFDDQFSVERPDGSNFTLKIRSTKLEDSAMYFCASGGQGYQPQHFGDGTRLSIL.

The table lists this clonotype with many counts. The V call is TRBV7-9, the J call TRBJ2-5, with D hard to call. CDR1 SEHNR and CDR2 FQNEAQ come from the germline V gene (reference sequence). Trimming removed 6 bases at V and 5 bases at J, with 10 bases between. This CDR3 comprises 12 residues. The chain's CDR3 is CASSLLRETQYF. Here the CDR3 DNA reads TGTGCCAGCAGTTTATTAAGGGAGACCCAGTACTTC.

The sample holds many counts of this clonotype. The chain has TRBV2 and TRBJ2-1; 7 nucleotides match TRBD2. CDR1 and CDR2 from the germline V gene are SNHLY and FYNNEI. CDR3 length equals 15 residues. V lost 1 base, J lost 6 bases, and 6 bases stayed unmatched. The CDR3, as DNA: TGTGCCAGCAGTGAAGACGGGGGGTGGGCCAATGAGCAGTTCTTC. Its protein product is CASSEDGGWANEQFF.

There are many counts of this clonotype. This sequence joins TRBV30 and TRBJ1-1, with 7 bases lining up with TRBD1. This CDR3 contains 14 residues. CDR1 and CDR2 (germline): GTSNPN, SVGIG (reference sequence). The V gene end was trimmed by 6 bases and the J gene end by 2 bases; junction bases not matched to a gene: 9. The DNA of the CDR3 is TGTGCCTGCTGGGAGGGGGCTTCTAACACTGAAGCTTTCTTT. It is translated as CACWEGASNTEAFF.

This clonotype was counted between two and nine times. This chain uses TRBV4-1 with TRBJ1-2, with D unclear. The CDR3 extends over 15 amino acids. CDR1 and CDR2 (germline): MGHRA, YSYEKL. V was pared by 4 bases and J by 2 bases, with 14 bases between. CDR3 bases: TGCGCCAGCAGCCTCGCTGAGATGGGGAACTATGGCTACACCTTC. Its protein product is CASSLAEMGNYGYTF.

The chain joins TRBV19 to TRBJ1-2; 9 bases fit TRBD1. The V gene end was trimmed by 10 bases and the J gene end by 4 bases; junction bases not matched to a gene: 10. CDR3 length: 14 residues. The germline V gene has CDR1 LNHDA and CDR2 SQIVND (reference sequence). The CDR3 sequence: CATSPRDRVYGYTF. CDR3 in DNA: TGTGCCACTTCCCCTCGGGACAGGGTCTATGGCTACACCTTC.

In regard to this clonotype: The junction and the germline gene differ at one end; a read error may be behind it. The J gene is TRBJ1-1, the V gene TRBV5-4, with 7 bases that match TRBD1. Germline assignment: CDR1 SGHNT and CDR2 YYREEE (reference sequence). CDR3 length: 14 amino acids. This CDR3 reads CASSFEGARTEASF. The CDR3 nucleotides read TGTGCCAGCAGCTTCGAGGGGGCGCGCACTGAAGCTTCCTTT.

The sample holds many counts of this clonotype. The chain employs TRBV5-1 and TRBJ2-7, with 8 bases that match TRBD1. CDR3 length equals 14 residues. Unmatched junction bases numbered 5, after V lost 0 bases and J lost 6 bases. The V gene's germline CDR1 is SGHRS and CDR2 YFSETQ. The CDR3 DNA reads as TGCGCCAGCAGCTTGGGACAGGGGATTGGCGAGCAGTACTTC. It specifies CASSLGQGIGEQYF.

In its sample, this clonotype was seen many times. V usage is TRBV2 and J usage is TRBJ1-1, with 7 bases fitting TRBD1. The CDR3 has 13 residues. After removal of 6 bases from V and 2 bases from J, the junction contained 3 bases not matched to a gene. Germline lookup yields CDR1 SNHLY and CDR2 FYNNEI. The CDR3 sequence: CASSDRENTEAFF. Written as DNA, the CDR3 is TGTGCCAGCAGCGACAGGGAAAACACTGAAGCTTTCTTT.

This clonotype was seen more than once but under ten times. The chain carries TRBV12-3 or TRBV12-4 and TRBJ1-1; D remains ambiguous. V gave up 3 bases and J gave up 0 bases, with 11 bases separating them. The CDR3 spans 15 residues. CDR3 nucleotides: TGTGCCAGCAGTTTTAGTGCGATGGTGAACACTGAAGCTTTCTTT. It encodes CASSFSAMVNTEAFF.

The chain combines TRBV28 with TRBJ2-7, with D perhaps TRBD2 (6 bases). Deletions cut 3 bases from V and 0 bases from J, with 12 bases between. From germline, CDR1 is MDHEN and CDR2 SYDVKM. The CDR3 is 15 amino acids. CDR3 nucleotides: TGTGCCAGCAGTTTTGGGGGGAGGTCCTCCTACGAGCAGTACTTC. It is translated as CASSFGGRSSYEQYF. Looking up the rest from reference TRBV28 and TRBJ2-7 gives the full variable domain: DVKVTQSSRYLVKRTGEKVFLECVQDMDHENMFWYRQDPGLGLRLIYFSYDVKMKEKGDIPEGYSVSREKKERFSLILESASTNQTSMYLCASSFGGRSSYEQYFGPGTRLTVT.

The gene calls are TRBV12-3 or TRBV12-4 and TRBJ2-1; D assignment may be TRBD1 or TRBD2 (5 bases each). Trimming stripped 5 bases from V and 9 bases from J, with 11 bases between. The CDR3 is 12 residues long. This CDR3 is CASSPKGSEQFF. In DNA form, the CDR3 reads TGTGCCAGCAGTCCGAAGGGGAGTGAGCAGTTCTTC.

The genes are TRBV10-3 and TRBJ2-7; D may be TRBD1 (6 bases). The CDR3 runs to 13 residues. Germline CDR1 is ENHRY and CDR2 is SYGVKD. Trimming removed 11 bases from V and 2 bases from J, with 16 bases in between. Written as DNA, the CDR3 is TGTGCCGTCACGGGACAAGGAACCTACGAGCAGTACTTC. This gives the protein CAVTGQGTYEQYF.

This clonotype was seen repeatedly, ten times or more. The chain has TRBV7-9 and TRBJ2-5; 8 bases line up with TRBD1. CDR1 is SEHNR, CDR2 FQNEAQ, per germline (reference sequence). V shed 6 bases and J 1 base; nucleotides not matched to a gene: 10. This CDR3 has 16 amino acids. DNA for the CDR3: TGTGCCAGCAGTTCCACAGGGGGGCCTCCCCAAGAGACCCAGTACTTC. Encoded protein: CASSSTGGPPQETQYF.